The clone carrying this T cell receptor (beta chain) showed up just a few times. The antigen is undetermined. Germline V CDR1 and CDR2: ENHRY, SYGVKD. V dropped 7 bases and J dropped 0 bases, with 11 bases sitting between them. The CDR3 totals 14 residues. This entry comes from a study of T cells in Graves' hyperthyroidism and ophthalmopathy. Across the study: The initial diagnosis was the point when peripheral blood was collected, ahead of any treatment. Study results and caveats: Most clonotypes that expanded in the thyroid above 0.001 also showed up in blood.

The CDR3 regions of TCR beta were amplified from RNA transcripts. In the first-round RT-PCR of the TCR CDR3, the HTBI primer set was used. TCRdb ran MiXCR on the multiplex PCR reads and lists one entry per CDR3 protein. The sample consists of under 750,000 distinct CDR3 sequences, roughly a sixth of them appearing once. V is TRBV10-3 and J is TRBJ2-3, with D perhaps TRBD1 (5 bases). This TCR was sampled from a woman aged 45-59 years with Graves' hyperthyroidism that later progressed to Graves' ophthalmopathy. The sequenced material came from blood. CDR3 sequence (DNA): TGTGCCATCACCGACAGTTCTAGCACAGATACGCAGTATTTT. This encodes CAITDSSSTDTQYF.